This T cell receptor beta chain was identified during a study of cytomegalovirus exposure and HLA in healthy donors. Findings and caveats of the study: Later examination showed HLA-associated TCR beta chains had greater clonal expansion than equally common others. When analyzed later, the rates of TCR association showed variation by HLA locus, with DRB1 the most and HLA-C the fewest. Segments of the TCR beta V type were, in most cases, productive about 87% or about 30% of the time in an earlier analysis.

In the case of this clone: Its target is not known.

PCR used 60 Vbeta primers and 13 Jbeta primers. Using immunoSEQ multiplex PCR, the repertoire was profiled, and TCRdb retains in-frame clones only, with some absent. The sample lists about 200,000 clones; around three quarters were seen once. The CDR3 has 13 amino acids. Germline values: CDR1 MNHEY, CDR2 SMNVEV (reference sequence). V was pared by 0 bases and J by 1 base, with 4 bases between. J is TRBJ2-7 and V is TRBV27; D call uncertain. Sequenced: PBMCs. The clonotype comes from a woman in her thirties in good health and CMV-seronegative. The CDR3 loop is CASSLSPSYEQYF. The CDR3 bases are TGTGCCAGCAGTTTATCCCCTTCCTACGAGCAGTACTTC.